A single sample gave rise to the 9 T cell receptor beta chains below, sequenced in a study of blood T cells in healthy people across ages. The use of a sample-barcoded 5' primer and a J-beta primer mix characterized a second PCR of about 6 to 12 cycles. MiXCR was run by TCRdb on the 5' RACE reads, yielding one entry per CDR3 protein. The profile shows hundreds of thousands of distinct CDR3 sequences, about 34% of them singletons. The sample consisted of blood. The receptors come from a man aged 18 to 29 in good health.

In its sample, this clonotype was seen a few times. The gene calls are TRBV9 and TRBJ2-1; TRBD1 aligns across 7 bases. The CDR3 totals 15 residues. Looked up from germline, CDR1 is SGDLS and CDR2 is YYNGEE. J was trimmed by 12 bases and V by 4 bases; bases with no gene match: 16. CDR3 sequence: CASSSYPNIPGGQFF. DNA of the CDR3: TGTGCCAGCAGCTCGTACCCAAACATACCAGGGGGGCAGTTCTTC.

V and J are TRBV4-1 and TRBJ1-1; tentatively, D is TRBD1 (5 bases). Per the germline V gene, CDR1 is MGHRA and CDR2 is YSYEKL. The V and J ends lost 0 bases and 5 bases respectively, with 10 bases between them. This CDR3 is 14 amino acids long. The CDR3 nucleotides read TGCGCCAGCAGCCAAGAGGGACCGGCGACTGAAGCTTTCTTT. It codes for CASSQEGPATEAFF.

V usage is TRBV11-2 and J usage is TRBJ2-1; a possible D gene is TRBD1 (6 bases). The CDR3 spans 16 residues. V shed 5 bases and J shed 4 bases, with 18 bases lying between them. Germline V gives CDR1 SGHAT, CDR2 FQNNGV. The CDR3 DNA reads as TGTGCCAGCAGCCGTCTAGGGACAAAGGAGTACAATGAGCAGTTCTTC. Its protein is CASSRLGTKEYNEQFF. The entire variable domain, with the rest obtained from reference TRBV11-2 and TRBJ2-1, is as follows: EAGVAQSPRYKIIEKRQSVAFWCNPISGHATLYWYQQILGQGPKLLIQFQNNGVVDDSQLPKDRFSAERLKGVDSTLKIQPAKLEDSAVYLCASSRLGTKEYNEQFFGPGTRLTVL.

The chain combines TRBV12-3 or TRBV12-4 with TRBJ2-5; D perhaps matches TRBD2 (5 bases). The CDR3 is 14 residues long. The ends were cut back, 5 bases at V and 11 bases at J, with 21 bases in the middle. CDR3 DNA: TGTGCCAGCAGTCCTGGGAGCCCTACCGATGAGCAGTACTTC. This translates into CASSPGSPTDEQYF.

This clonotype has a count of ten or more. The chain links TRBV3-1 to TRBJ2-7; D unresolved. V lost 0 bases and J lost 10, with 16 bases in between. Germline V CDR1 and CDR2: LGHDT, YNNKEL (reference sequence). CDR3 length: 14 residues. Written as DNA, the CDR3 is TGTGCCAGCAGCCAAGATGGCACCGCTCCCCCCCAGTACTTC. Residues: CASSQDGTAPPQYF.

This clonotype was picked up one time. One junction end disagrees with the germline gene, perhaps due to a read error. This chain joins TRBV4-3 and TRBJ2-1; 8 nucleotides line up with TRBD2. Germline V gene sequence: CDR1 LGHNA, CDR2 YSLEER. CDR3 length: 16 residues. As DNA, the CDR3 is TGCGCCAGCAGCCCACTAGCGGCTAGCTCCTGCAATGAGCAGTTCTTC. Protein sequence: CASSPLAASSCNEQFF.

The chain has TRBV9 and TRBJ1-6; the D is unclear. CDR3 length: 15 residues. Germline loops: CDR1 SGDLS, CDR2 YYNGEE. V gave up 0 bases and J gave up 8 bases, with 12 bases separating them. CDR3 sequence reads: CASSVDGRRDSPLHF. CDR3 nucleotide sequence: TGTGCCAGCAGCGTAGATGGCAGGAGGGATTCACCCCTCCACTTT.

V usage is TRBV21-1 and J usage is TRBJ2-1; TRBD1 is the table's D call, not checked against the DNA. TRBV21-1 is a pseudogene. This CDR3 is 15 amino acids long. Written as DNA, the CDR3 is TGTGCCAGCAGCAAAGAAGGCAGGGAATTCGATGAGCAGTTCTTC. This translates into CASSKEGREFDEQFF.

This clonotype was recorded at least ten times. The chain couples TRBV7-9 to TRBJ2-3; no reliable D call. Trimming shortened V by 6 bases and J by 3 bases, and 13 bases separated the two germline ends. There are 14 residues in the CDR3. The V gene's germline CDR1 is SEHNR and CDR2 FQNEAQ (reference sequence). Written as DNA, the CDR3 is TGTGCCAGCAGGGCCCCCATGGGGACAGATACGCAGTATTTT. It yields the protein CASRAPMGTDTQYF.